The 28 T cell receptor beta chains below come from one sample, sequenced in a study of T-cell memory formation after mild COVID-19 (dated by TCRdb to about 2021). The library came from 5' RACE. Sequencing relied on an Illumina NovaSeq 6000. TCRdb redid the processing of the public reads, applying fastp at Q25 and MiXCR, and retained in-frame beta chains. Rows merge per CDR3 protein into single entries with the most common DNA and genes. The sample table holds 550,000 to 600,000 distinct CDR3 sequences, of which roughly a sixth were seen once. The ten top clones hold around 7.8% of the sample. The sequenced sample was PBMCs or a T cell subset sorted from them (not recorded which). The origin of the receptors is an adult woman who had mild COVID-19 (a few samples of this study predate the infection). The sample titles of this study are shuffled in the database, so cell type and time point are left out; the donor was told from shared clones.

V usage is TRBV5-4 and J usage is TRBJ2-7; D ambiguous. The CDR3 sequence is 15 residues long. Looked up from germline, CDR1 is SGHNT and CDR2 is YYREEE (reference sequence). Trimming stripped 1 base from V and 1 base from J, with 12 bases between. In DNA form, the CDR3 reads TGTGCCAGCAGCTTGCAATCGGCTGGTTCCTACGAGCAGTACTTC. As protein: CASSLQSAGSYEQYF.

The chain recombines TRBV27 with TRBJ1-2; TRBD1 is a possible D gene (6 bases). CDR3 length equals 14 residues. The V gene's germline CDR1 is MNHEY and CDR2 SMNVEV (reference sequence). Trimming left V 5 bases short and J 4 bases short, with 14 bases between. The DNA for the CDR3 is TGTGCCAGCAGTATCAGGGGTTGGGGCTATGGCTACACCTTC. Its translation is CASSIRGWGYGYTF.

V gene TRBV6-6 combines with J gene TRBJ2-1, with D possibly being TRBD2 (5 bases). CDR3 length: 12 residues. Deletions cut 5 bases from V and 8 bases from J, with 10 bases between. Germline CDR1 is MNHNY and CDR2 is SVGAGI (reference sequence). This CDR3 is CASSQTSHEQFF. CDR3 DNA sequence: TGTGCCAGCAGTCAAACTAGTCATGAGCAGTTCTTC.

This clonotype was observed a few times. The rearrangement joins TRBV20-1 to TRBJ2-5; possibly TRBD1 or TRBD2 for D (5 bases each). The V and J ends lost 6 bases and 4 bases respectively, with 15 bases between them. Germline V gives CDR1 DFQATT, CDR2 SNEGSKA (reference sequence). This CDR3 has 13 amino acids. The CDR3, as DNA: TGCAGTGCCGTGAGGGGAAAAGGAGAGACCCAGTACTTC. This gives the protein CSAVRGKGETQYF.

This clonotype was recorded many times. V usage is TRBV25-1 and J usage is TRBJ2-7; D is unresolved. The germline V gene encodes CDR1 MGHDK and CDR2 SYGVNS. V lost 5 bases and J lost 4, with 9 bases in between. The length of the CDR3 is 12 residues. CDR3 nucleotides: TGTGCCAGCAGTTCCCACGGTTACGAGCAGTACTTC. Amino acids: CASSSHGYEQYF.

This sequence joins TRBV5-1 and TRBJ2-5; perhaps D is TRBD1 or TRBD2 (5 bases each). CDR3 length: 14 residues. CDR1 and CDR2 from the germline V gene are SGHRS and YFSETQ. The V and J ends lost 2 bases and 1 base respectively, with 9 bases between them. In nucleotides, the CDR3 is TGCGCCAGCAGCTTCTTCGGGGCCCAAGAGACCCAGTACTTC. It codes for CASSFFGAQETQYF. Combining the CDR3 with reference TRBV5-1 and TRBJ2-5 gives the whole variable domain KAGVTQTPRYLIKTRGQQVTLSCSPISGHRSVSWYQQTPGQGLQFLFEYFSETQRNKGNFPGRFSGRQFSNSRSEMNVSTLELGDSALYLCASSFFGAQETQYFGPGTRLLVL.

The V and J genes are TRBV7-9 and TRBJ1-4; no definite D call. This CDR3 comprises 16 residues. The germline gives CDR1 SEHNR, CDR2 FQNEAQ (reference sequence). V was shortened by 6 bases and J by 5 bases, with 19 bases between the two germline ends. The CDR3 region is CASRAPAELKNEKLFF. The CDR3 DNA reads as TGTGCCAGCAGGGCTCCGGCAGAGCTAAAAAATGAAAAACTGTTTTTT.

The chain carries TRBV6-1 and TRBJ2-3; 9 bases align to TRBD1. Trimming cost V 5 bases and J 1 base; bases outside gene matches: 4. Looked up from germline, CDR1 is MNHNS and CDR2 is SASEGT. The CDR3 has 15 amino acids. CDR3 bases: TGTGCCAGCAGTTGGGGGACAGGGCGCACAGATACGCAGTATTTT. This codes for CASSWGTGRTDTQYF.

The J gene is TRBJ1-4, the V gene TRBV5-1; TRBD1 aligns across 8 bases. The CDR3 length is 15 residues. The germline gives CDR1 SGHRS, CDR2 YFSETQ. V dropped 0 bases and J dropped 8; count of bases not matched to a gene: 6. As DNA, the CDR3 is TGCGCCAGCAGCTTGGAAGGACCAGGGGGCGAAAAACTGTTTTTT. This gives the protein CASSLEGPGGEKLFF.

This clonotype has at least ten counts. CDR3 nucleotide sequence: TGTGCCAGCAGCTTTGGCCGGGAGATGAATGAGCAGTTCTTC. It codes for CASSFGREMNEQFF. V gene TRBV7-8 combines with J gene TRBJ2-1; tentative D call: TRBD2 (6 bases). Trimming left V 3 bases short and J 7 bases short, with 13 bases between. This CDR3 region has 14 residues. Germline V gene lookup returns CDR1 SGHVS and CDR2 FQNEAQ.

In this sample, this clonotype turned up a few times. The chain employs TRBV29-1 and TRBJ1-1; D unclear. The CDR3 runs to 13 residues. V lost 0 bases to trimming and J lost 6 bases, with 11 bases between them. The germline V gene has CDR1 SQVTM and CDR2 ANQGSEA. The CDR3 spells CSVEDTEVSEAFF. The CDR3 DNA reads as TGCAGCGTTGAAGATACAGAGGTATCTGAAGCTTTCTTT. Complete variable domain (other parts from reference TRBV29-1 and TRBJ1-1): SAVISQKPSRDICQRGTSLTIQCQVDSQVTMMFWYRQQPGQSLTLIATANQGSEATYESGFVIDKFPISRPNLTFSTLTVSNMSPEDSSIYLCSVEDTEVSEAFFGQGTRLTVV.

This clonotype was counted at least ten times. This CDR3 is CASSLGGRLYEQYF. Written as DNA, the CDR3 is TGTGCCAGCAGCTTAGGGGGGCGCCTCTACGAGCAGTACTTC. The chain recombines TRBV7-2 with TRBJ2-7; D is perhaps TRBD1 (6 bases). Per germline, CDR1 SGHTA and CDR2 FQGNSA. The CDR3 covers 14 residues. Trimming pared 1 base from V and 3 bases from J, leaving 10 bases between. Together with reference TRBV7-2 and TRBJ2-7, the CDR3 gives the full variable domain: GAGVSQSPSNKVTEKGKDVELRCDPISGHTALYWYRQSLGQGLEFLIYFQGNSAPDKSGLPSDRFSAERTGGSVSTLTIQRTQQEDSAVYLCASSLGGRLYEQYFGPGTRLTVT.

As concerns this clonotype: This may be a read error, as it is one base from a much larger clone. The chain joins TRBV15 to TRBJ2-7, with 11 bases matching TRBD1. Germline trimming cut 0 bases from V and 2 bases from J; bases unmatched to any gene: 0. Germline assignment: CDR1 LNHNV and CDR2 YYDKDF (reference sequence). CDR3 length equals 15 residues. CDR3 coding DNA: TGTGCCACCAGCAGAGAGGGACAGGGGGCCTACGAGCAGTACTTC. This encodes CATSREGQGAYEQYF.

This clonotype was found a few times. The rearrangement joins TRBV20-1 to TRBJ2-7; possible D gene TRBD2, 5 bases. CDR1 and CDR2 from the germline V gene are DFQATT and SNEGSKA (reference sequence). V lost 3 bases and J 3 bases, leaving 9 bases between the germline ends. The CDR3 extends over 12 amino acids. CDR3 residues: CSASGVSYEQYF. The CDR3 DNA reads TGCAGTGCTAGCGGGGTAAGCTACGAGCAGTACTTC.

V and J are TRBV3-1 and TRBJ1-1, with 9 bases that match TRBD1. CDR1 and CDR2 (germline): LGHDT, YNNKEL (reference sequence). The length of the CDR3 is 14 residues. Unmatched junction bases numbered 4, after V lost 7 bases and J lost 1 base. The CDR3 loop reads CASTPQGANTEAFF. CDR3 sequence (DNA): TGTGCCAGCACCCCACAGGGGGCGAACACTGAAGCTTTCTTT.

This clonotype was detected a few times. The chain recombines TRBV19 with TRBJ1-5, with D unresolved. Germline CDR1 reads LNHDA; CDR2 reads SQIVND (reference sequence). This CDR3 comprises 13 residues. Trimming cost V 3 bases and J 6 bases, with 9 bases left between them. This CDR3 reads CASSIASGQPQHF. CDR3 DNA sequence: TGTGCCAGTAGTATTGCGTCGGGTCAGCCCCAGCATTTT.

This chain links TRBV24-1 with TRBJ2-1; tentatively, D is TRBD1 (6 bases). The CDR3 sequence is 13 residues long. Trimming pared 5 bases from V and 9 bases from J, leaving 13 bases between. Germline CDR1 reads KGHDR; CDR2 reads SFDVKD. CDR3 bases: TGTGCCACCAGTGCTCAGGGGCAGGGTGAGCAGTTCTTC. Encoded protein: CATSAQGQGEQFF.

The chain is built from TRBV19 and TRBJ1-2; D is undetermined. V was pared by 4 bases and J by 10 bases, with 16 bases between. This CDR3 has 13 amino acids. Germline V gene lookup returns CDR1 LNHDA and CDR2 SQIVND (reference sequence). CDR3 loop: CASSTVADSPYTF. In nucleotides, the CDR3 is TGTGCCAGTAGTACCGTGGCCGACTCCCCCTACACCTTC.

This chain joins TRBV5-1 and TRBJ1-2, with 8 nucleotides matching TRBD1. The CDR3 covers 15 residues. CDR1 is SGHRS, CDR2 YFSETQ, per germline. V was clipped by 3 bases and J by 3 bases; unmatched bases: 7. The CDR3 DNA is TGCGCCAGCAGCTCGGGGGACAGGACGGACTATGGCTACACCTTC. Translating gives CASSSGDRTDYGYTF.

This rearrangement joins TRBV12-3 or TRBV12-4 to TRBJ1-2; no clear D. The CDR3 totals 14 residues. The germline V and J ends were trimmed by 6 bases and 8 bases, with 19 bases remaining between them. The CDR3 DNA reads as TGTGCCAGCAGCTCTCAGGACCTCTATGGCGGCTACACCTTC. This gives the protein CASSSQDLYGGYTF.

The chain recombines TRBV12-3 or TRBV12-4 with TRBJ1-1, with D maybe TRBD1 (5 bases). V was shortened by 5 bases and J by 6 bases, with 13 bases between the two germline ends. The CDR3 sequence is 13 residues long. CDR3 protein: CASSPPGRPEAFF. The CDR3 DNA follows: TGTGCCAGCAGTCCTCCGGGACGTCCTGAAGCTTTCTTT.

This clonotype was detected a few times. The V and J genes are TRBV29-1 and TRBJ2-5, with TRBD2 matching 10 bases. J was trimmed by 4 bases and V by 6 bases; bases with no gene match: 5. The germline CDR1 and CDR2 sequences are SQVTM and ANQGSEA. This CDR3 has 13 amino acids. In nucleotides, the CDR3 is TGCAGCGTCGGTTTAGCGGGAGGAGAGACCCAGTACTTC. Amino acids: CSVGLAGGETQYF.

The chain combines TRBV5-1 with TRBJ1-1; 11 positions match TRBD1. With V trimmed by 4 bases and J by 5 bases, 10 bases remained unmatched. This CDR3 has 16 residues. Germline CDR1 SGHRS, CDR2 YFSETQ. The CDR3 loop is CASSPSGQGAGTEAFF. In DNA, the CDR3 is TGCGCCAGCAGCCCTTCCGGACAGGGGGCGGGAACTGAAGCTTTCTTT.

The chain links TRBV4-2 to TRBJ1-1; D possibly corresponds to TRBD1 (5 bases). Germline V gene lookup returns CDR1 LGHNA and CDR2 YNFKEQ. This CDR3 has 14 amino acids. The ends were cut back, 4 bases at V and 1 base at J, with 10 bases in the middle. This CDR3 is CASSREQGNTEAFF. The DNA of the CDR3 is TGTGCCAGCAGCCGAGAGCAGGGGAACACTGAAGCTTTCTTT.

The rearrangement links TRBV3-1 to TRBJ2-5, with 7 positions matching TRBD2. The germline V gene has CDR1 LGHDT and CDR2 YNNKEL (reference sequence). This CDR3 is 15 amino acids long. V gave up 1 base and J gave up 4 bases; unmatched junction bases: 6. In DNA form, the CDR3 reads TGTGCCAGCAGCCAAGGGGGGGGAGGTTTAGAGACCCAGTACTTC. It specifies CASSQGGGGLETQYF.

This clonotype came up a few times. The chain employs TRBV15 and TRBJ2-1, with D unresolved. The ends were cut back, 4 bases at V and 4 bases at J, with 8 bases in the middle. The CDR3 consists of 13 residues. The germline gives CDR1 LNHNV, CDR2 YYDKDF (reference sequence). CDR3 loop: CATSNDAYNEQFF. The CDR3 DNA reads TGTGCCACCAGCAATGACGCATACAATGAGCAGTTCTTC.

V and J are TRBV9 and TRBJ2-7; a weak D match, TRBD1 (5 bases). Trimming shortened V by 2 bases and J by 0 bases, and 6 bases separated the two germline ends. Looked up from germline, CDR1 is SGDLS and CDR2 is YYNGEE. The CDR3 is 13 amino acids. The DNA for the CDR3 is TGTGCCAGCAGCGTTGACAGCTCCTACGAGCAGTACTTC. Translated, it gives CASSVDSSYEQYF.

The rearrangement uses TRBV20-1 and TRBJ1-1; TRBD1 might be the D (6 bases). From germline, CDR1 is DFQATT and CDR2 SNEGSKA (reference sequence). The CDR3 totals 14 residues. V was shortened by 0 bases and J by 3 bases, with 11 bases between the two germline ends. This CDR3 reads CSARDPRTDTEAFF. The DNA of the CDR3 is TGCAGTGCTAGAGATCCCCGGACAGACACTGAAGCTTTCTTT.